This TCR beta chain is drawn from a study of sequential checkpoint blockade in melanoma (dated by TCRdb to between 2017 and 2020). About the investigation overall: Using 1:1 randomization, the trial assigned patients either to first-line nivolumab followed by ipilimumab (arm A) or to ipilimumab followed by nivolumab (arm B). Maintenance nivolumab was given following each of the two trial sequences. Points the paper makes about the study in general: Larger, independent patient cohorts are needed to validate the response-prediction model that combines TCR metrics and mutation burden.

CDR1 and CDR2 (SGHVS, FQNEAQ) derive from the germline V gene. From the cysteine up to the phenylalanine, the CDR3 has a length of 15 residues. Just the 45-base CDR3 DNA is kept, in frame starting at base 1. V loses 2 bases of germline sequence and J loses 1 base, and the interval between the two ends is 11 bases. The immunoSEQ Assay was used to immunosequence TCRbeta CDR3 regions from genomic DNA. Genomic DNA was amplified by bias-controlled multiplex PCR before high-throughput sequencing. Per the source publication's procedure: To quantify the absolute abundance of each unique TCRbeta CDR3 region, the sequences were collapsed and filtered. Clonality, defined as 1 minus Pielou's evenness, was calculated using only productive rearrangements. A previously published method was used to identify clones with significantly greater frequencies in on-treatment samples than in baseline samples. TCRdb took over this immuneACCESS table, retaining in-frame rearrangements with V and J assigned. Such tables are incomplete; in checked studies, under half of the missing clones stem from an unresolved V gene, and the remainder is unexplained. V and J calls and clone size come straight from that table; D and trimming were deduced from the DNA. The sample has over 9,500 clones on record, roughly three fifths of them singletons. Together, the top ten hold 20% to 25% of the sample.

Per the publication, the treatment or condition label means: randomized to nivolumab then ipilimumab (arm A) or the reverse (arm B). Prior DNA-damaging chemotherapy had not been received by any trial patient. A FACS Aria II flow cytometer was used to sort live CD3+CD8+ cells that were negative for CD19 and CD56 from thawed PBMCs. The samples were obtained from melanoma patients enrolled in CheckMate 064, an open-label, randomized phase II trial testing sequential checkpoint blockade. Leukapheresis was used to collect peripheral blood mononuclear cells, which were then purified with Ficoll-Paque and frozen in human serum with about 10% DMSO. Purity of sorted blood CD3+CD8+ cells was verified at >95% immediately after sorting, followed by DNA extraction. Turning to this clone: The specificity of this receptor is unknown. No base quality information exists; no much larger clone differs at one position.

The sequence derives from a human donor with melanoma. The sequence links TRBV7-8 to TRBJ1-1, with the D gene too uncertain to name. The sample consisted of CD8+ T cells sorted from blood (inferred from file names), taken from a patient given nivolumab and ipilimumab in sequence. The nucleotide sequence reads TGTGCCAGCAGCTTACGGGAGATGACGAACACTGAAGCTTTCTTT. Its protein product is CASSLREMTNTEAFF.